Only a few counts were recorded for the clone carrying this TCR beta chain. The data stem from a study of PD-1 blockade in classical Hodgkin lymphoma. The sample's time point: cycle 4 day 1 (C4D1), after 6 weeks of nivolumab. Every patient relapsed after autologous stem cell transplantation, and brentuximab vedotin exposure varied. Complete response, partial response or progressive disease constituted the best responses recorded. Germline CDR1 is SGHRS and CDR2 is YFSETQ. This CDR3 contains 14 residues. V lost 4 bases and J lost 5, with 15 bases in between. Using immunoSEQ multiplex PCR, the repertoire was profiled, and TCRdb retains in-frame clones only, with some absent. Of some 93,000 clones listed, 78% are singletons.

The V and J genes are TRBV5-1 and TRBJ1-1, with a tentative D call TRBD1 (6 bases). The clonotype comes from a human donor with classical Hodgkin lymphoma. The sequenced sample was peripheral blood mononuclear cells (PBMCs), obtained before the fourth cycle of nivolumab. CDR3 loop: CASSLTPGVTEAFF. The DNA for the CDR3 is TGCGCCAGCAGCCTTACCCCAGGGGTAACTGAAGCTTTCTTT.